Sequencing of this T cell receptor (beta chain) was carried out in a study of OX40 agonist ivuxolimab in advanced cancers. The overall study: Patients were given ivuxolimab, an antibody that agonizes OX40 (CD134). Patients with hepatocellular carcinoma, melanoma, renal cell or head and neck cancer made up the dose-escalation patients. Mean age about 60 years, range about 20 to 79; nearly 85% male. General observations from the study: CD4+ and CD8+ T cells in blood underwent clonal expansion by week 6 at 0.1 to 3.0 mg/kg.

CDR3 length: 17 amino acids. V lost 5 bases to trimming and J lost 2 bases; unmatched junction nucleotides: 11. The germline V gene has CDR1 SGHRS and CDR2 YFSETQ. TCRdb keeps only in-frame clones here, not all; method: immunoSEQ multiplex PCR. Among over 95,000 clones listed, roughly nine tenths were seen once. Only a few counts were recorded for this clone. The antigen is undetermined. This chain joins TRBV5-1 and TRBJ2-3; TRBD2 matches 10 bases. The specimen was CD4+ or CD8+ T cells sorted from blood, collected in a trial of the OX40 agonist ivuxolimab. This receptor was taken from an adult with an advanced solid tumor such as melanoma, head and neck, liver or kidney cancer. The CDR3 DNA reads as TGCGCCAGCAGAGGGTACCCTAGCGGGGGTTACACAGATACGCAGTATTTT. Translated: CASRGYPSGGYTDTQYF.